The text below deals with one T cell receptor beta chain. There is no known antigen for this receptor. No clone much larger than this one lies a single base away; base qualities are absent. To sequence the TCRbeta CDR3 region, genomic DNA was isolated from the sorted cells. The immunoSEQ Assay was used for sequencing of TCRbeta CDR3 regions. TCRdb limited this immuneACCESS table to in-frame rearrangements with V and J called. A share of clones is missing; checked studies link under half to unresolved V genes, and the rest is unexplained. In all, the sample holds tens of thousands of clones, and around 83% of those were seen once. The ten largest make up 2% to 3% of the sample. The trial excluded patients who had a history of autoimmune disease or were on systemic immunosuppression. Peripheral blood for TCR sequencing was collected from all dose cohorts at baseline, on cycle 4 day 1, and on cycle 7 day 1. Samples came from an open-label, multicenter, first-in-human phase I dose-escalation trial of ivuxolimab. The trial enrolled adults with locally advanced or metastatic head and neck squamous cell, hepatocellular, melanoma or renal cell carcinoma. CD4+ and CD8+ T cells were sorted separately from peripheral blood before TCR sequencing.

This sample was taken from a study of OX40 agonist ivuxolimab in advanced cancers. At the level of the whole study: Ivuxolimab, which targeted the costimulatory receptor OX40 (CD134), was an agonistic, fully human IgG2 monoclonal antibody. Intravenous ivuxolimab was administered to patients every 2 weeks at six dose levels: 0.01, 0.1, 0.3, 1.5, 3 and 10 mg/kg. Among the roughly 50 dose-escalation patients, approximately 20 had hepatocellular carcinoma, about 15 melanoma, 9 renal cell carcinoma and 9 head and neck cancer. In the dose-escalation cohort, nearly 85% of patients were male, and the mean age was 60 years with a range of roughly 23 to 79. Patients were allowed to have had prior anti-PD-1, anti-PD-L1 or anti-CTLA-4 therapy, and approximately 40% of the dose-escalation patients had previously received checkpoint inhibitors. Partial responses were achieved by three dose-escalation patients, of whom one had hepatocellular carcinoma and two had cutaneous melanoma. The point of sequencing TCRbeta in the periphery was to test whether ivuxolimab changed TCR sequence diversity and drove clonal T-cell expansion. The paper describes the monotherapy dose-escalation part (N ≈ 51 patients) of the phase I trial of ivuxolimab.

Broader findings and caveats from the paper: The antigen specificity of the clonally expanded peripheral T cells was not determined. After ivuxolimab, expanded clones were on average more numerous among CD8+ T cells than among CD4+ T cells. At doses of 0.1 to 3.0 mg/kg, clonal expansion of both CD4+ and CD8+ T cells in blood was seen between baseline and week 6. In the 0.1-3.0 mg/kg groups, partial responders were among the patients with the lowest normalized peripheral clonal expansion, particularly in CD8+ T cells. Low levels of normalized T-cell clonal expansion were also seen in some nonresponding patients.

V sheds 1 base and J sheds 2 bases, leaving 15 bases between their ends. CDR1 and CDR2 (MNHNS, SASEGT) derive from the germline V gene. Counted from cysteine to phenylalanine, this CDR3 has 17 amino acids. Only the CDR3 portion is preserved as DNA: 51 bases, with reading frame beginning at the first base. The sequence joins TRBV6-1 to TRBJ1-3; matching of 5 bases hints at TRBD1 as the D gene. The sequencing used CD4+ or CD8+ T cells sorted from blood, collected in a trial of the OX40 agonist ivuxolimab. The sequence was obtained from an adult with an advanced solid tumor such as melanoma, head and neck, liver or kidney cancer. The CDR3 region: CASSEGSRWGTGNTIYF. In nucleotides, the sequence is TGTGCCAGCAGTGAAGGGTCCAGGTGGGGCACTGGAAACACCATATATTTT.